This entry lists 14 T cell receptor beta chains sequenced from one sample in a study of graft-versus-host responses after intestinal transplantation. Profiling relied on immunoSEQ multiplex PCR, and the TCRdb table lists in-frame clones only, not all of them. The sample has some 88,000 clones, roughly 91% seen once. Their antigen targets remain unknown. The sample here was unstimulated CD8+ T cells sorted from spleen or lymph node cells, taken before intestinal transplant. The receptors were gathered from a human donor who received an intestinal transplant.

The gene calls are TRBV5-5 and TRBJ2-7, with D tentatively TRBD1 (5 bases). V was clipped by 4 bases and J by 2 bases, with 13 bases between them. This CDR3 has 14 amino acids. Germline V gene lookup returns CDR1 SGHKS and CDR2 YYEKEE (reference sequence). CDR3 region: CASSIWTNTYEQYF. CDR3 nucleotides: TGTGCCAGCAGCATCTGGACAAACACCTACGAGCAGTACTTC.

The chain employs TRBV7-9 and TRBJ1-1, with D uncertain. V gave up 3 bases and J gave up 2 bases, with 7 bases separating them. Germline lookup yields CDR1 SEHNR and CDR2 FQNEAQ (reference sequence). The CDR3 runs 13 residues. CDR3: CASSLLANTEAFF. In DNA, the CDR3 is TGTGCCAGCAGCTTGCTGGCTAACACTGAAGCTTTCTTT.

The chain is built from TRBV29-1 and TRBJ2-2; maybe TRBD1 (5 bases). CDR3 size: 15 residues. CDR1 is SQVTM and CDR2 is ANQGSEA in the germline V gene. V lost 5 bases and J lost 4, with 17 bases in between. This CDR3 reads CSVQQAVFGTGELFF. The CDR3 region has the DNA TGCAGCGTTCAACAGGCCGTATTCGGCACCGGGGAGCTGTTTTTT.

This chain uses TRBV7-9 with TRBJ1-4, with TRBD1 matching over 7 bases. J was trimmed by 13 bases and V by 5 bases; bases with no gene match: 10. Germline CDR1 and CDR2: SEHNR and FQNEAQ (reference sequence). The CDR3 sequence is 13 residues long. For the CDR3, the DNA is TGTGCCAGCAGCGAAGAAGGGGGCTCTTCACTGTTTTTT. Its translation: CASSEEGGSSLFF.

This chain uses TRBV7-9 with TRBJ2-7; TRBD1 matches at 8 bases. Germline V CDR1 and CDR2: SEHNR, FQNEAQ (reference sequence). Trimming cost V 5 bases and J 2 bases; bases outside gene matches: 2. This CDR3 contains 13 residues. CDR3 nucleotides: TGTGCCAGCAGCCCACAGGGGGCCTACGAGCAGTACTTC. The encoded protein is CASSPQGAYEQYF.

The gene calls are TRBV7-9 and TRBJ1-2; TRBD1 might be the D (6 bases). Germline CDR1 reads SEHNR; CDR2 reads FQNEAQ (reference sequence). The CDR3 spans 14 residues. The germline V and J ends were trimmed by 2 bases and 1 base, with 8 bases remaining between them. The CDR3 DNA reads TGTGCCAGCAGCTTAAGGGACATTAACTATGGCTACACCTTC. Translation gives CASSLRDINYGYTF.

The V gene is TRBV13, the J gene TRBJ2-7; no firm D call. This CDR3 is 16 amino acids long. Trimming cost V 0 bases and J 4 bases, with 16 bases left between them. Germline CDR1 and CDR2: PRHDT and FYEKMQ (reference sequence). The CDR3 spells CASSLGLRSSFYEQYF. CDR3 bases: TGTGCCAGCAGCTTAGGGTTGCGATCGTCCTTTTACGAGCAGTACTTC.

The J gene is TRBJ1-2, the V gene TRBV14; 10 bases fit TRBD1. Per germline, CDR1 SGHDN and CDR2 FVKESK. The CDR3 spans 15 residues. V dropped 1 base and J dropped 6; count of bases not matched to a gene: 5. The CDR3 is CASSQVRTGGDGYTF. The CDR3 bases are TGTGCCAGCAGCCAAGTAAGGACAGGGGGAGATGGCTACACCTTC.

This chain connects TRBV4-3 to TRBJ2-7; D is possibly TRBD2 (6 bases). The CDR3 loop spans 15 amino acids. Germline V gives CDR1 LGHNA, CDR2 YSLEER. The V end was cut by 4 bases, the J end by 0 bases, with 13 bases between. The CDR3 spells CASSLGLGSSYEQYF. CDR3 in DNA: TGCGCCAGCAGCCTGGGACTGGGGAGCTCCTACGAGCAGTACTTC.

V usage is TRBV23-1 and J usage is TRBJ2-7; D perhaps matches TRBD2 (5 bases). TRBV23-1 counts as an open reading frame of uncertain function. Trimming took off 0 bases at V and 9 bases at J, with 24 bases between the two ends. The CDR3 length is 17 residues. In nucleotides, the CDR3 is TGCGCCAGCAGTCAATCGTGGTACCGGGATAGATTACGAGGGCAGTACTTC. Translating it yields CASSQSWYRDRLRGQYF.

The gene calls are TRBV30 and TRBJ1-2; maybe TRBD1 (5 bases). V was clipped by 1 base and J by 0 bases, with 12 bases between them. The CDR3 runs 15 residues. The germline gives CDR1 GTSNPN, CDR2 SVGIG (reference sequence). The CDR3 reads CAWSAPGGANYGYTF. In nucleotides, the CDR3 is TGTGCCTGGAGTGCCCCCGGGGGAGCTAACTATGGCTACACCTTC.

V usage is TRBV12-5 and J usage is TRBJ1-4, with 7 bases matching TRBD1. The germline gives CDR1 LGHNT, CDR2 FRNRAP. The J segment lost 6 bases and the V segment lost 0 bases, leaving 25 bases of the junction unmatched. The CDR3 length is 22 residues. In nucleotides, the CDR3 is TGTGCTAGTGGTTTGGTTTACCGGGACAGTCAACCAAGATCCGATTCCGATGAAAAACTGTTTTTT. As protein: CASGLVYRDSQPRSDSDEKLFF.

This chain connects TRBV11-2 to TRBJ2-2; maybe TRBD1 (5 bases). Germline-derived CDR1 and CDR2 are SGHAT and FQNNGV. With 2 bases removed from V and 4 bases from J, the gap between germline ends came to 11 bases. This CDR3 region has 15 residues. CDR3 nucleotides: TGTGCCAGCAGCTTATGGGGCAGCACCACCGGGGAGCTGTTTTTT. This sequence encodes CASSLWGSTTGELFF.

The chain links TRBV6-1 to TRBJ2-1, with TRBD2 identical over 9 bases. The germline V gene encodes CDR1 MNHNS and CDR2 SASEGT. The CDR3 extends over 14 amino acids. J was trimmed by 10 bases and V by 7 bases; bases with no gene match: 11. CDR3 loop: CASTGAGGLWEQFF. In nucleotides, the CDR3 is TGTGCCAGCACGGGGGCGGGGGGGCTATGGGAGCAGTTCTTC.